The clone carrying this T cell receptor beta chain was picked up a small number of times. Its antigen remains unknown. Germline assignment: CDR1 MDHEN and CDR2 SYDVKM. V was trimmed by 8 bases and J by 0 bases, leaving 11 bases between them. The length of the CDR3 is 13 residues. The data belong to a study of beta chain features in type 1 diabetes. Study-level findings and limits: The naive, central memory and Treg TCRB repertoires looked more alike in patients than they did in healthy donors. Overrepresentation of cells with high TCR expression could result from cDNA sequencing. Any role of HLA type in TCRB rearrangement remained unresolved here.

The entirety of the isolated RNA underwent reverse transcription, so expressed TCRB transcripts were sequenced. Some clones are missing from TCRdb's copy, which holds only in-frame ones; the method was immunoSEQ multiplex PCR. The table lists about 360,000 clones, around 13% of them singletons. Source material: naive CD4+ T cells from blood. The sequence came from a man in his late teens or twenties in good health. The chain couples TRBV28 to TRBJ2-7; D not certain. CDR3 amino acids: CASLGTRSYEQYF. CDR3 in DNA: TGTGCCAGCCTGGGCACTCGCTCCTACGAGCAGTACTTC.